Below, 18 T cell receptor beta chains from the same sample are listed, as sequenced in a study of OX40 agonist ivuxolimab in advanced cancers. Sequencing was performed with immunoSEQ multiplex PCR; in TCRdb, only in-frame clones are kept and a portion is missing. The sample consists of some 83,000 clones, about 89% of them appearing once. The sequenced sample was CD4+ or CD8+ T cells sorted from blood, obtained in a trial of the OX40 agonist ivuxolimab. The receptor source for this set is an adult with an advanced solid tumor such as melanoma, head and neck, liver or kidney cancer.

The chain employs TRBV13 and TRBJ2-2; D may be TRBD2 (6 bases). Germline loops: CDR1 PRHDT, CDR2 FYEKMQ (reference sequence). With 6 bases removed from V and 7 bases from J, the gap between germline ends came to 9 bases. The CDR3 has 12 residues. The CDR3 DNA reads TGTGCCAGCAGTCTCGGGGGCGGGGAGCTGTTTTTT. This encodes CASSLGGGELFF.

The chain links TRBV30 to TRBJ1-5; no firm D call. The length of the CDR3 is 12 residues. V lost 2 bases and J lost 8, with 10 bases in between. Germline CDR1 is GTSNPN and CDR2 is SVGIG (reference sequence). CDR3 in amino acids: CAWSLGLKPQHF. As DNA, the CDR3 is TGTGCCTGGAGTCTGGGATTAAAGCCCCAGCATTTT. The full variable domain, with the rest looked up from reference TRBV30 and TRBJ1-5, is SQTIHQWPATLVQPVGSPLSLECTVEGTSNPNLYWYRQAAGRGLQLLFYSVGIGQISSEVPQNLSASRPQDRQFILSSKKLLLSDSGFYLCAWSLGLKPQHFGDGTRLSIL.

In the case of this clone: Distinct nucleotide sequences in the sample also encode this CDR3. The gene calls are TRBV14 and TRBJ2-1; 12 bases agree with TRBD2. The CDR3 is made up of 15 amino acids. Looked up from germline, CDR1 is SGHDN and CDR2 is FVKESK. Germline trimming cut 1 base from V and 6 bases from J; bases unmatched to any gene: 1. The CDR3 DNA reads TGTGCCAGCAGCCAAGCTAGCGGGAGGGGCAATGAGCAGTTCTTC. Protein: CASSQASGRGNEQFF.

The CDR3 region is CASSLPPGLQFF. The CDR3 DNA sequence: TGTGCCAGCAGCTTGCCCCCGGGACTACAGTTCTTC. The V call is TRBV5-6, the J call TRBJ2-1; 7 nucleotides agree with TRBD2. The germline gives CDR1 SGHDT, CDR2 YYEEEE. The CDR3 spans 12 residues. The J segment lost 13 bases and the V segment lost 1 base, leaving 5 bases of the junction unmatched. Combining the CDR3 with reference TRBV5-6 and TRBJ2-1 gives the whole variable domain DAGVTQSPTHLIKTRGQQVTLRCSPKSGHDTVSWYQQALGQGPQFIFQYYEEEERQRGNFPDRFSGHQFPNYSSELNVNALLLGDSALYLCASSLPPGLQFFGPGTRLTVL.

The rearrangement uses TRBV30 and TRBJ2-1; no clear D. Germline V gene data show CDR1 as GTSNPN and CDR2 as SVGIG (reference sequence). The germline V and J ends were trimmed by 3 bases and 0 bases, with 9 bases remaining between them. This CDR3 region has 14 residues. Here the CDR3 reads CAWRGVSSYNEQFF. CDR3 nucleotides: TGTGCCTGGAGAGGCGTGAGCTCCTACAATGAGCAGTTCTTC.

The rearrangement joins TRBV6-5 to TRBJ1-5; 8 bases are a match to TRBD1. V shed 6 bases and J 2 bases; nucleotides not matched to a gene: 6. This CDR3 has 15 residues. CDR1 and CDR2 from the germline V gene are MNHEY and SVGAGI. CDR3 bases: TGTGCCAGCAGATCGGGACAGGACGGCAATCAGCCCCAGCATTTT. This translates into CASRSGQDGNQPQHF.

This clone appeared once. CDR3 sequence reads: CATSSTFTDTQYF. As DNA, the CDR3 is TGTGCCACCAGCAGTACCTTCACAGATACGCAGTATTTT. This chain links TRBV15 with TRBJ2-3, with D hard to call. Germline-derived CDR1 and CDR2 are LNHNV and YYDKDF (reference sequence). CDR3 length: 13 amino acids. V dropped 3 bases and J dropped 2 bases, with 6 bases sitting between them. The entire variable domain, with the rest obtained from reference TRBV15 and TRBJ2-3, is as follows: DAMVIQNPRYQVTQFGKPVTLSCSQTLNHNVMYWYQQKSSQAPKLLFHYYDKDFNNEADTPDNFQSRRPNTSFCFLDIRSPGLGDTAMYLCATSSTFTDTQYFGPGTRLTVL.

The genes are TRBV9 and TRBJ2-7, with no clear D. V shed 0 bases and J shed 3 bases, with 7 bases lying between them. The CDR3 covers 13 residues. Germline values: CDR1 SGDLS, CDR2 YYNGEE. The CDR3 here is CASSVGVLYEQYF. Written as DNA, the CDR3 is TGTGCCAGCAGCGTAGGGGTCCTCTACGAGCAGTACTTC.

This CDR3 is CAISPGGRGGELFF. The CDR3 DNA reads TGTGCCATCAGTCCAGGGGGGCGCGGCGGGGAGCTGTTTTTT. This chain uses TRBV10-3 with TRBJ2-2, with D possibly TRBD1 on 7 matching bases. This CDR3 spans 14 amino acids. The V and J ends lost 5 bases and 7 bases respectively, with 14 bases between them. Germline V lookup: CDR1 ENHRY, CDR2 SYGVKD.

This chain uses TRBV9 with TRBJ2-1, with TRBD1 matching 10 bases. V lost 3 bases, J lost 6 bases, and 6 bases stayed unmatched. CDR3 length equals 15 residues. The germline V gene encodes CDR1 SGDLS and CDR2 YYNGEE. As DNA, the CDR3 is TGTGCCAGCAGCGCATCCGGGACAGGGGTCAATGAGCAGTTCTTC. Translated: CASSASGTGVNEQFF. The whole variable domain, filled in from reference TRBV9 and TRBJ2-1, reads DSGVTQTPKHLITATGQRVTLRCSPRSGDLSVYWYQQSLDQGLQFLIQYYNGEERAKGNILERFSAQQFPDLHSELNLSSLELGDSALYFCASSASGTGVNEQFFGPGTRLTVL.

The genes are TRBV6-5 and TRBJ1-2; D ambiguous. The CDR3 has 14 amino acids. Trimming shortened V by 2 bases and J by 4 bases, and 11 bases separated the two germline ends. Per the germline V gene, CDR1 is MNHEY and CDR2 is SVGAGI. CDR3 in DNA: TGTGCCAGCAGTTACGGGGAAAGCGCCTATGGCTACACCTTC. This translates into CASSYGESAYGYTF.

About this clone: This same CDR3 is encoded by further DNA sequences in the sample. The gene calls are TRBV9 and TRBJ1-6; unclear D gene. V was shortened by 0 bases and J by 0 bases, with 1 base between the two germline ends. The CDR3 length is 14 residues. Germline CDR1 SGDLS, CDR2 YYNGEE. CDR3 region: CASSVGSYNSPLHF. DNA for the CDR3: TGTGCCAGCAGCGTAGGCTCCTATAATTCACCCCTCCACTTT.

The chain joins TRBV9 to TRBJ1-1; D might be TRBD1 (5 bases). The CDR3 is 14 residues long. Trimming left V 4 bases short and J 4 bases short, with 14 bases between. Germline loops: CDR1 SGDLS, CDR2 YYNGEE. In nucleotides, the CDR3 is TGTGCCAGCAGCACCATGGGGGATGGCACTGAAGCTTTCTTT. Its protein is CASSTMGDGTEAFF.

This chain connects TRBV16 to TRBJ1-1, with unresolved D. Germline CDR1 is KGHSY and CDR2 is FQNENV. The V gene lost 2 bases and the J gene lost 4 bases, with 14 bases spanning the gap. This CDR3 contains 15 residues. The CDR3 bases are TGTGCCAGCAGCCAAATGGGTAGTACGACCACTGAAGCTTTCTTT. It specifies CASSQMGSTTTEAFF. Complete variable domain (other parts from reference TRBV16 and TRBJ1-1): GEEVAQTPKHLVRGEGQKAKLYCAPIKGHSYVFWYQQVLKNEFKFLISFQNENVFDETGMPKERFSAKCLPNSPCSLEIQATKLEDSAVYFCASSQMGSTTTEAFFGQGTRLTVV.

The J gene is TRBJ2-5, the V gene TRBV7-6; D is undetermined. CDR3 length equals 12 residues. Germline V lookup: CDR1 SGHVS, CDR2 FNYEAQ. V was trimmed by 8 bases and J by 5 bases, leaving 12 bases between them. CDR3 protein: CASRTAKETQYF. The DNA of the CDR3 is TGTGCCAGCCGTACCGCCAAGGAGACCCAGTACTTC.

This clone was counted a single time. The rearrangement joins TRBV9 to TRBJ2-1; D is undetermined. The CDR3 loop spans 15 amino acids. Germline V CDR1 and CDR2: SGDLS, YYNGEE. Trimming took 4 bases from V and 1 from J, leaving 12 bases between them. The CDR3 nucleotides are TGTGCCAGCAGCCTGGACCCTAGGTCCTACAATGAGCAGTTCTTC. This sequence encodes CASSLDPRSYNEQFF.

The chain employs TRBV25-1 and TRBJ2-1; tentative D call: TRBD1 (7 bases). Germline loops: CDR1 MGHDK, CDR2 SYGVNS. V was pared by 9 bases and J by 15 bases, with 21 bases between. This CDR3 has 12 amino acids. CDR3 amino acids: CASGLEGAEGFF. CDR3 nucleotides: TGTGCCAGTGGGTTGGAGGGGGCGGAAGGGTTCTTC.

This chain uses TRBV7-9 with TRBJ2-5; D gene uncertain. Germline V lookup: CDR1 SEHNR, CDR2 FQNEAQ (reference sequence). The CDR3 is 13 residues long. V lost 3 bases and J lost 5, with 10 bases in between. The CDR3 here is CASSFPFGETQYF. Written as DNA, the CDR3 is TGTGCCAGCAGCTTCCCCTTCGGGGAGACCCAGTACTTC.